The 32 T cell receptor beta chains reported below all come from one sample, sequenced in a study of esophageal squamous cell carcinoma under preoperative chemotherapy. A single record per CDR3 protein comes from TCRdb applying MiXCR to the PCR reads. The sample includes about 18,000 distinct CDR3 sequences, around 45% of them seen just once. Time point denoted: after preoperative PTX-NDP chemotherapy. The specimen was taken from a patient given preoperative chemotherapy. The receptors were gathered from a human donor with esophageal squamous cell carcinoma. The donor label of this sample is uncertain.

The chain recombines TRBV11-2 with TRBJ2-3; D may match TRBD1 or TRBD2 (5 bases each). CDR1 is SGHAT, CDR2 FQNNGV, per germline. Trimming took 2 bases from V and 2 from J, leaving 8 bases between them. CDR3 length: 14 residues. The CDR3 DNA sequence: TGTGCCAGCAGCTTATCGGGGACCACAGATACGCAGTATTTT. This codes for CASSLSGTTDTQYF.

CDR3 protein: CASSLMAGGSHEQYF. The CDR3 bases are TGTGCCAGCAGCTTGATGGCAGGAGGGAGCCACGAGCAGTACTTC. The chain links TRBV7-8 to TRBJ2-1; a weak D match, TRBD2 (6 bases). The better agreement between TRBJ2-7 and the DNA end casts doubt on the J call. CDR1 SGHVS and CDR2 FQNEAQ come from the germline V gene. The CDR3 has 15 residues.

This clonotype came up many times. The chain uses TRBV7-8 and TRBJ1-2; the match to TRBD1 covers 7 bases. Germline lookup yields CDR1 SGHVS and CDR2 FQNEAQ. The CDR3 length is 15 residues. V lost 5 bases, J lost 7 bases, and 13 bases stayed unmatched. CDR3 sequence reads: CASSARPQGGSGYTF. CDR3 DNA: TGTGCCAGCAGCGCCCGTCCCCAGGGGGGAAGTGGCTACACCTTC.

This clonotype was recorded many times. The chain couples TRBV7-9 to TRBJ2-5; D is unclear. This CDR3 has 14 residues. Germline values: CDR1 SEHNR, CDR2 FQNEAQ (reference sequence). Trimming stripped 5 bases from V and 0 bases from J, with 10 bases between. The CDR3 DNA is TGTGCCAGCAGCCCAGGCGGCTACCAAGAGACCCAGTACTTC. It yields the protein CASSPGGYQETQYF.

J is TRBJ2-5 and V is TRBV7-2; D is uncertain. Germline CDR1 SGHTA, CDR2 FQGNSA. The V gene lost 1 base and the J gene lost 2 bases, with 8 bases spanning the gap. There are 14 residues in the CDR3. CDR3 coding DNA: TGTGCCAGCAGCTTAGGATCAAGTCAAGAGACCCAGTACTTC. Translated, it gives CASSLGSSQETQYF.

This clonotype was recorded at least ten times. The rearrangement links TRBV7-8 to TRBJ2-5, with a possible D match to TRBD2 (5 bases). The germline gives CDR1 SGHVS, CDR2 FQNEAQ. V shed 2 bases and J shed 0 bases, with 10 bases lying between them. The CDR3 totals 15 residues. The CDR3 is CASSLTSGYQETQYF. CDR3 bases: TGTGCCAGCAGCTTAACCAGCGGTTACCAAGAGACCCAGTACTTC.

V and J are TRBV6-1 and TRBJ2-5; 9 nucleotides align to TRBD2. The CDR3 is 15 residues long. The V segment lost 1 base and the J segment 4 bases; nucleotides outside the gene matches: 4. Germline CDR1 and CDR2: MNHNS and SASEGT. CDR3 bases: TGTGCCAGCAGTGAAGACGCGGGAGGGCCAGAGACCCAGTACTTC. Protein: CASSEDAGGPETQYF.

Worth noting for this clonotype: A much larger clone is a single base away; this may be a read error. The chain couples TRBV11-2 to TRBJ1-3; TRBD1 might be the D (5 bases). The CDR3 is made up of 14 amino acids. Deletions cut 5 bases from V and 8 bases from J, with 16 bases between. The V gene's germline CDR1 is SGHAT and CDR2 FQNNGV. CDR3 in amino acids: CASSLGSIGDTIYF. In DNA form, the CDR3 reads TGTGCCAGCAGCCTAGGGTCCATAGGGGACACCATATATTTT.

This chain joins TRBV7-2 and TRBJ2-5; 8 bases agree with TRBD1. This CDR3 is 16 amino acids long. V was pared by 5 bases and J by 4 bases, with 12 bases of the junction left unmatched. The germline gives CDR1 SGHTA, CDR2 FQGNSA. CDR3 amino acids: CASSPGQGTSRETQYF. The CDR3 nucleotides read TGTGCCAGCAGCCCAGGACAGGGAACCTCACGAGAGACCCAGTACTTC.

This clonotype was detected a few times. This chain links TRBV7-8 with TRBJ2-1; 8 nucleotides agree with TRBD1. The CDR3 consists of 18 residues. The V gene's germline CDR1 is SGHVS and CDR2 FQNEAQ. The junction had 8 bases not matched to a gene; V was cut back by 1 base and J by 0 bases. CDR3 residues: CASSLVRTGISSYNEQFF. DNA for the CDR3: TGTGCCAGCAGCTTAGTGAGGACAGGGATTAGCTCCTACAATGAGCAGTTCTTC. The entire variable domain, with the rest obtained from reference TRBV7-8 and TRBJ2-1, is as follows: GAGVSQSPRYKVAKRGQDVALRCDPISGHVSLFWYQQALGQGPEFLTYFQNEAQLDKSGLPSDRFFAERPEGSVSTLKIQRTQQEDSAVYLCASSLVRTGISSYNEQFFGPGTRLTVL.

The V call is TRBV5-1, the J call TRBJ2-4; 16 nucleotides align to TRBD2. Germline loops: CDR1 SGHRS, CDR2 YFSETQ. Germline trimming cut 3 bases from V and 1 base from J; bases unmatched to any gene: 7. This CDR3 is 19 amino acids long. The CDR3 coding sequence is TGCGCCAGCAGCTCGAACCCGGGACTAGCGGGAGGGGCCAAAAACATTCAGTACTTC. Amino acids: CASSSNPGLAGGAKNIQYF. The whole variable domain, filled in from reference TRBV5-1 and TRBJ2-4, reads KAGVTQTPRYLIKTRGQQVTLSCSPISGHRSVSWYQQTPGQGLQFLFEYFSETQRNKGNFPGRFSGRQFSNSRSEMNVSTLELGDSALYLCASSSNPGLAGGAKNIQYFGAGTRLSVL.

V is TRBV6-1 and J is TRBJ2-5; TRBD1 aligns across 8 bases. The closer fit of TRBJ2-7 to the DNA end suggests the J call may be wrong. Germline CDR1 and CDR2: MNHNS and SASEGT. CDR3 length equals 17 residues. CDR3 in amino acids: CASSEYRMTGATYEQYF. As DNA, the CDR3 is TGTGCCAGCAGTGAATACCGCATGACAGGGGCAACCTACGAGCAGTACTTC.

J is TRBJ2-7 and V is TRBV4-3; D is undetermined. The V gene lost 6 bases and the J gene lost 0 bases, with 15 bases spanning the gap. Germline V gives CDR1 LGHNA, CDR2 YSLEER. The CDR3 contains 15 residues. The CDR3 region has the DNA TGCGCCAGCAGTAAAGGGCAAGGCCTCTCCTACGAGCAGTACTTC. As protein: CASSKGQGLSYEQYF.

CDR3 coding DNA: TGTGCCAGCAGTGAATTGAGGGGTAAGACAGATACGCAGTATTTT. Protein sequence: CASSELRGKTDTQYF. V is TRBV6-1 and J is TRBJ2-3; D assignment may be TRBD1 or TRBD2 (5 bases each). Trimming took 2 bases from V and 3 from J, leaving 12 bases between them. Per the germline V gene, CDR1 is MNHNS and CDR2 is SASEGT. The CDR3 consists of 15 residues.

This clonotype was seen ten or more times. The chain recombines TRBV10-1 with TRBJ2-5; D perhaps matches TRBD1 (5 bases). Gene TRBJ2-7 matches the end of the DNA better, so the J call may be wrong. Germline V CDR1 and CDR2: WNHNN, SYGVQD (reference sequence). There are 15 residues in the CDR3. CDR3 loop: CASSEDSPIFDEQYF. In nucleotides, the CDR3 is TGCGCCAGCAGTGAGGACAGTCCCATATTCGACGAGCAGTACTTC.

CDR3 in amino acids: CASSSTGAHEQYF. Here the CDR3 DNA reads TGTGCCAGCAGTTCAACAGGGGCCCATGAGCAGTACTTC. The genes are TRBV5-4 and TRBJ2-1; TRBD1 aligns across 7 bases. The tail of the sequence fits TRBJ2-7 better, so the J call may be wrong. The CDR3 spans 13 residues. CDR1 is SGHNT and CDR2 is YYREEE in the germline V gene (reference sequence).

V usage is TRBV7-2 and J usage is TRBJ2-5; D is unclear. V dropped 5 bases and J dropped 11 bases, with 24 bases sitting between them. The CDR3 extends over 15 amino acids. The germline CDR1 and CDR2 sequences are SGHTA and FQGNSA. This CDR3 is CASSQPLGGYNEQYF. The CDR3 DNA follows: TGTGCCAGCAGCCAACCCTTAGGTGGGTACAATGAGCAGTACTTC.

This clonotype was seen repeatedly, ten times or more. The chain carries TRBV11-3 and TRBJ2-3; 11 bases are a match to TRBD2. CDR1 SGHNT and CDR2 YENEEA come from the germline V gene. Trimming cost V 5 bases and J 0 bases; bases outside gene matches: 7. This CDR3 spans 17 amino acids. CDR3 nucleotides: TGTGCCAGCAGCCCACGGACTAGCGGGTCTAGCACAGATACGCAGTATTTT. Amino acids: CASSPRTSGSSTDTQYF.

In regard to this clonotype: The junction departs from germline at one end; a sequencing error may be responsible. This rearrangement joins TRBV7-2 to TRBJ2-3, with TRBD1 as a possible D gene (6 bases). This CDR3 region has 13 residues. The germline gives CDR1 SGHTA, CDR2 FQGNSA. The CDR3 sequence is CASSFARTDTQFF. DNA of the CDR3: TGTGCCAGCAGCTTTGCGAGGACAGATACGCAGTTTTTT.

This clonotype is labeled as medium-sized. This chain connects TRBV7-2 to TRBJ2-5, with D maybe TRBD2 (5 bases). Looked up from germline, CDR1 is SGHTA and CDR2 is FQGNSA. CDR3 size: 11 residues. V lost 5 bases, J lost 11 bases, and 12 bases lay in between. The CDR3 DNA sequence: TGTGCCAGCAGCGGCCGTGGGGAGCAGTACTTC. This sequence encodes CASSGRGEQYF.

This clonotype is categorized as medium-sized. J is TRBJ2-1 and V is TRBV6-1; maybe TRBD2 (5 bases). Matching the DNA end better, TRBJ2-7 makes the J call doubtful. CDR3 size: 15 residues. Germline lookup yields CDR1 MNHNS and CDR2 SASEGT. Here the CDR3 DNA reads TGTGCCAGCAGTGGAAACTCGGGGAGCTCCTACGAGCAGTACTTC. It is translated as CASSGNSGSSYEQYF.

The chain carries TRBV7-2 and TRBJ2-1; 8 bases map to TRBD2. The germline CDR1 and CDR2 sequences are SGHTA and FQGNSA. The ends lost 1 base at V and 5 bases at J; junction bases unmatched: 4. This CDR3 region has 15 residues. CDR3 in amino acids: CASSLDGRGDNEQFF. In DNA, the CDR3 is TGTGCCAGCAGCTTAGACGGGAGGGGTGACAATGAGCAGTTCTTC.

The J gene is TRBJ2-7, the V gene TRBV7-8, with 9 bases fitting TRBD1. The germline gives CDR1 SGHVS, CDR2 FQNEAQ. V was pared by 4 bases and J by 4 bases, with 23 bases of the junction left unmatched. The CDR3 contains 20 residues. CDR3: CASSSTPQGTGLVVAYEQYF. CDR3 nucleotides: TGTGCCAGCAGCTCAACCCCACAAGGGACAGGGCTCGTCGTCGCTTACGAGCAGTACTTC.

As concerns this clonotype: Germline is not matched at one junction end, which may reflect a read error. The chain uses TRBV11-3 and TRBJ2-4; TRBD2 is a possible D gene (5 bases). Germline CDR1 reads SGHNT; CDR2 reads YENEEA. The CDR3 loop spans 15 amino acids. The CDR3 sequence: CASIPRLGAKNTQYF. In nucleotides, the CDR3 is TGTGCCAGCATCCCGAGACTGGGAGCAAAAAACACTCAGTACTTC.

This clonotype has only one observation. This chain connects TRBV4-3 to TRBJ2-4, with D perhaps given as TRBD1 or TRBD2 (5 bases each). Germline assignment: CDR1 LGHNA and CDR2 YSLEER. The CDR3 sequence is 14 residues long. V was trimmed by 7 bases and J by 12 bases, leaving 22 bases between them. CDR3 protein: CASTGLRDKNTQYF. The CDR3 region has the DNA TGCGCCAGCACGGGGCTGCGAGATAAAAATACTCAGTACTTC.

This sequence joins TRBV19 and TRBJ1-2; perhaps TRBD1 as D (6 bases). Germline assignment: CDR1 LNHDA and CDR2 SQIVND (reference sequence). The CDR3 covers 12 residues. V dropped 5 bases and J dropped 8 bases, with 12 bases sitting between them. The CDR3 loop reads CASSVTGSGYTF. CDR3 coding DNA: TGTGCCAGTAGTGTAACAGGGTCGGGCTACACCTTC.

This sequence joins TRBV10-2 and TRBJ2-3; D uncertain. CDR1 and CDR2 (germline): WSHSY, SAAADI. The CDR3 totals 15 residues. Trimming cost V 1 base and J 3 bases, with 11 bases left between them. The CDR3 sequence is CASSEFRAETDTQYF. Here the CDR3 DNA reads TGCGCCAGCAGTGAGTTTCGGGCTGAAACAGATACGCAGTATTTT.

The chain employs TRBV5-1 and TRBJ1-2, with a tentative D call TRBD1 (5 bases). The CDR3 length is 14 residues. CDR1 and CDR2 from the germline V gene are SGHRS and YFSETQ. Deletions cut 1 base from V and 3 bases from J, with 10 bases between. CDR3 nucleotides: TGCGCCAGCAGCTTGTCTGAGGGGCACTATGGCTACACCTTC. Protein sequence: CASSLSEGHYGYTF.

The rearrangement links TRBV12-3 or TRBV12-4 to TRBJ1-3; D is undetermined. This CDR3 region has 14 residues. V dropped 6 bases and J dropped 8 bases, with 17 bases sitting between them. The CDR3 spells CASRLRRRRDTIYF. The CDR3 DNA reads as TGTGCCAGCAGGCTAAGACGGAGGAGGGACACCATATATTTT.

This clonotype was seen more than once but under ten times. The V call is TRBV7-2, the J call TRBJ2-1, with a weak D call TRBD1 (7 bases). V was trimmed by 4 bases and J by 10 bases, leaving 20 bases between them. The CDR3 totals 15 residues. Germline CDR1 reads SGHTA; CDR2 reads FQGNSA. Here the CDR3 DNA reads TGTGCCAGCAGCTCGACAGGGTGGGAGCGGGCCGAGCAGTTCTTC. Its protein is CASSSTGWERAEQFF.

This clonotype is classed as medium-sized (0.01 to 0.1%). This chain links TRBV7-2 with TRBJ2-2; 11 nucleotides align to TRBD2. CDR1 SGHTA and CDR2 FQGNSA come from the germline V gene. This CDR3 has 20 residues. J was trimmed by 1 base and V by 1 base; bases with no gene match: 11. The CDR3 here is CASSLEELPSGRLNTGELFF. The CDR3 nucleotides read TGTGCCAGCAGCTTAGAGGAGCTCCCTAGCGGGAGGCTGAACACCGGGGAGCTGTTTTTT. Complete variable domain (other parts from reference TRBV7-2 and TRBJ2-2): GAGVSQSPSNKVTEKGKDVELRCDPISGHTALYWYRQSLGQGLEFLIYFQGNSAPDKSGLPSDRFSAERTGGSVSTLTIQRTQQEDSAVYLCASSLEELPSGRLNTGELFFGEGSRLTVL.

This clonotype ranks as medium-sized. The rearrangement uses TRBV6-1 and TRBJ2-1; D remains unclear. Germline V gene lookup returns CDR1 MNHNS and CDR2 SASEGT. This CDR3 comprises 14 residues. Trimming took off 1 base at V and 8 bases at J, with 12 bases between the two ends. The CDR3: CASSEGLLGYEQFF. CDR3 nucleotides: TGTGCCAGCAGTGAAGGATTACTGGGCTATGAGCAGTTCTTC.